This TCR beta chain was sequenced for a study of T cell clonality in common variable immunodeficiency. This clone has ten or more counts. The antigen is undetermined. Whole-study results and caveats: Repertoire-complication correlations in CVID were limited by patient heterogeneity. Compared with healthy controls, CVID subjects showed increased TCRbeta clonality, mostly in about a third. Reportedly, TCR beta sequences from common variable immunodeficiency showed fewer deletions and N-nucleotide insertions.

Sequencing used immunoSEQ multiplex PCR; TCRdb keeps in-frame clones, though not all of them. The sample presents roughly 5,000 clones, none singletons. Sample: peripheral blood mononuclear cells. This receptor was taken from a human donor with common variable immunodeficiency.

The CDR3 DNA, read in part, is TGTGCCGGGACGCCCGGGACAGGGGCCTATGGC. It yields the protein CAGTPGTGAYG. The entire CDR3 sequence reads CAGTPGTGAYGYTF. The chain couples TRBV10-3 to TRBJ1-2; 10 nucleotides line up with TRBD1. The read stops 3 residues short of the end of the CDR3; the missing end is completed from the germline J gene. V lost 11 bases and J lost 4; bases outside the gene matches: 10. Germline V lookup: CDR1 ENHRY, CDR2 SYGVKD. This CDR3 has 14 residues.